These T cell receptor beta chains were read from a single sample in a study of Graves' ophthalmopathy and Graves' hyperthyroidism. TCRdb re-called the multiplex PCR reads through MiXCR, storing one row per CDR3 protein. The profile shows around 1,000,000 distinct CDR3 sequences, less than 45% of them singletons. Source material: peripheral blood or thyroid tissue (not recorded which). The receptors stem from an adult man with Graves' hyperthyroidism. The CDR3 runs from the conserved cysteine through the conserved F or W. Each record gives: V gene, D gene, clone size, J gene, CDR3 protein, CDR3 DNA. The D gene is left open where the match is weak. Rows may omit the clone size; those that give it use once, few, many or a size class.

V gene: TRBV11-2; D gene: -; clone size: -; J gene: TRBJ1-4; CDR3 protein: CASSKGLGLFF; CDR3 DNA: TGTGCCAGCAGCAAAGGGCTAGGACTGTTTTTT
V gene: TRBV7-6; D gene: TRBD1; clone size: -; J gene: TRBJ2-6; CDR3 protein: CASSSYTGGIHSGANVLTF; CDR3 DNA: TGTGCCAGCAGCTCGTACACAGGGGGAATTCACTCTGGGGCCAACGTCCTGACTTTC
V gene: TRBV20-1; D gene: -; clone size: many; J gene: TRBJ2-5; CDR3 protein: CSARRDSELETQYF; CDR3 DNA: TGCAGTGCTAGGCGGGACAGTGAACTAGAGACCCAGTACTTC
V gene: TRBV25-1; D gene: -; clone size: -; J gene: TRBJ1-2; CDR3 protein: CASPESTGVYGYTF; CDR3 DNA: TGTGCCAGCCCCGAGTCGACAGGCGTCTATGGCTACACCTTC
V gene: TRBV7-2; D gene: -; clone size: -; J gene: TRBJ1-4; CDR3 protein: CASSQGQRGGVGNEKLFF; CDR3 DNA: TGTGCCAGCAGCCAAGGCCAGCGGGGGGGGGTGGGCAATGAAAAACTGTTTTTT
V gene: TRBV12-3/TRBV12-4; D gene: -; clone size: many; J gene: TRBJ2-7; CDR3 protein: CASSLAGQGRDEQYF; CDR3 DNA: TGTGCCAGCAGCCTTGCAGGGCAGGGGAGGGACGAGCAGTACTTC
V gene: TRBV9; D gene: -; clone size: -; J gene: TRBJ2-2; CDR3 protein: CASSPQDGRTGELFF; CDR3 DNA: TGTGCCAGCAGCCCCCAGGACGGCAGAACCGGGGAGCTGTTTTTT
V gene: TRBV5-1; D gene: -; clone size: many; J gene: TRBJ2-2; CDR3 protein: CASNVGVGNTGELFF; CDR3 DNA: TGCGCCAGCAACGTTGGTGTCGGGAACACCGGGGAGCTGTTTTTT
V gene: TRBV6-6; D gene: TRBD1; clone size: -; J gene: TRBJ2-7; CDR3 protein: CASSYDRGTYEQYF; CDR3 DNA: TGTGCCAGCAGTTATGACAGGGGAACCTACGAGCAGTACTTC
V gene: TRBV7-2; D gene: -; clone size: many; J gene: TRBJ1-1; CDR3 protein: CASSFQRAANTEAFF; CDR3 DNA: TGTGCCAGCAGCTTTCAAAGAGCTGCCAACACTGAAGCTTTCTTT
V gene: TRBV11-2; D gene: -; clone size: few; J gene: TRBJ2-2; CDR3 protein: CASSLVGQGQFGELFF; CDR3 DNA: TGTGCCAGCAGCTTAGTCGGACAAGGACAGTTCGGGGAGCTGTTTTTT
V gene: TRBV20-1; D gene: TRBD1; clone size: -; J gene: TRBJ2-7; CDR3 protein: CSQKETGPGEQYF; CDR3 DNA: TGCAGTCAAAAAGAGACAGGGCCGGGGGAGCAGTACTTC
V gene: TRBV12-5; D gene: -; clone size: once; J gene: TRBJ1-5; CDR3 protein: CASGRGFQPQHF; CDR3 DNA: TGTGCTAGTGGCCGGGGATTTCAGCCCCAGCATTTT
V gene: TRBV10-2; D gene: -; clone size: many; J gene: TRBJ1-2; CDR3 protein: CASTDMGSYGYTF; CDR3 DNA: TGCGCCAGCACTGATATGGGGAGTTATGGCTACACCTTC
V gene: TRBV24-1; D gene: -; clone size: many; J gene: TRBJ1-3; CDR3 protein: CATSSGVSSGNTIYF; CDR3 DNA: TGTGCCACCAGTTCGGGGGTGAGCTCTGGAAACACCATATATTTT
V gene: TRBV7-6; D gene: TRBD1; clone size: -; J gene: TRBJ2-7; CDR3 protein: CASSQHRGLAYEQYF; CDR3 DNA: TGTGCCAGCAGCCAGCACAGGGGGTTGGCCTACGAGCAGTACTTC
V gene: TRBV20-1; D gene: TRBD1; clone size: -; J gene: TRBJ1-2; CDR3 protein: CSASSTGGSLYGYTF; CDR3 DNA: TGCAGTGCTAGTTCGACAGGGGGTAGTCTCTATGGCTACACCTTC
V gene: TRBV6-5; D gene: TRBD1; clone size: few; J gene: TRBJ2-7; CDR3 protein: CASSPTPGQGGEQYF; CDR3 DNA: TGTGCCAGCAGCCCAACCCCGGGACAGGGTGGCGAGCAGTACTTC
V gene: TRBV7-2; D gene: TRBD1; clone size: -; J gene: TRBJ2-2; CDR3 protein: CASTNNQGALPGELFF; CDR3 DNA: TGTGCCAGCACCAATAACCAGGGGGCGCTCCCCGGGGAGCTGTTTTTT